The next 9 T cell receptor beta chains were all read from a single sample in a study of blood T cells in healthy people across ages. A second roughly 6 to 12 cycle PCR used barcoded and J-beta primers. TCRdb re-called the 5' RACE reads through MiXCR, storing one row per CDR3 protein. The table has 750,000 to 1,000,000 distinct CDR3 sequences, approximately 32% seen once. This sample was also put to use in a study of T cells of mothers and their children.

Specimen: blood. The receptor source for this set is a woman aged 35 to 49 in good health.

This clonotype occurred a few times. The chain combines TRBV6-2 or TRBV6-3 with TRBJ1-2; D gene uncertain. Trimming stripped 6 bases from V and 0 bases from J, with 11 bases between. This CDR3 is 14 amino acids long. From germline, CDR1 is MNHEY and CDR2 SVGEGT. The CDR3 reads CASSPVSANYGYTF. The CDR3 DNA sequence: TGTGCCAGCAGCCCCGTCTCAGCTAACTATGGCTACACCTTC.

This clonotype has a handful of counts. The chain couples TRBV15 to TRBJ1-5; D possibly corresponds to TRBD1 (5 bases). The CDR3 is 15 amino acids. Trimming shortened V by 5 bases and J by 0 bases, and 11 bases separated the two germline ends. Germline CDR1 and CDR2: LNHNV and YYDKDF (reference sequence). The CDR3 region is CATSGGRGSNQPQHF. The CDR3 DNA sequence: TGTGCCACCAGCGGGGGACGAGGTAGCAATCAGCCCCAGCATTTT.

This clonotype was observed many times. The V gene is TRBV20-1, the J gene TRBJ2-7, with 9 positions matching TRBD1. Unmatched junction bases numbered 5, after V lost 0 bases and J lost 2 bases. The germline V gene has CDR1 DFQATT and CDR2 SNEGSKA (reference sequence). The CDR3 loop spans 15 amino acids. The CDR3 DNA is TGCAGTGCTAGAGATGGAGGGACAGGGCCCTACGAGCAGTACTTC. Its translation: CSARDGGTGPYEQYF.

This clonotype was picked up many times. The V and J genes are TRBV20-1 and TRBJ1-2, with D maybe TRBD1 (6 bases). The CDR3 is made up of 14 amino acids. V lost 4 bases and J 7 bases, leaving 19 bases between the germline ends. Germline V gives CDR1 DFQATT, CDR2 SNEGSKA (reference sequence). The CDR3 sequence: CSATPTGGGGGYTF. CDR3 bases: TGCAGTGCTACCCCGACAGGTGGTGGGGGTGGCTACACCTTC.

The chain has TRBV18 and TRBJ2-5; D unclear. From germline, CDR1 is KGHSH and CDR2 LQKENI. CDR3 length equals 14 residues. V gave up 1 base and J gave up 5 bases, with 11 bases separating them. CDR3 sequence: CASSPLGSQETQYF. CDR3 bases: TGTGCCAGCTCACCACTCGGTAGCCAGGAGACCCAGTACTTC.

This clonotype was observed at least ten times. The CDR3 DNA sequence: TGCGCCAGCAGCCAAGCTAGCGGGGGGCCAGATACGCAGTATTTT. It yields the protein CASSQASGGPDTQYF. The J gene is TRBJ2-3, the V gene TRBV4-3; 11 nucleotides line up with TRBD2. CDR1 and CDR2 from the germline V gene are LGHNA and YSLEER. Trimming at V came to 1 base and at J to 4 bases, leaving 1 base not matched to a gene. CDR3 size: 15 residues.

This clonotype occurred a few times. The chain recombines TRBV7-2 with TRBJ2-5, with 8 nucleotides matching TRBD2. The V gene's germline CDR1 is SGHTA and CDR2 FQGNSA. Trimming cost V 3 bases and J 11 bases; bases outside gene matches: 11. The CDR3 runs to 14 residues. CDR3 loop: CASSLGLGFSEQYF. CDR3 DNA sequence: TGTGCCAGCAGCTTGGGACTAGGTTTCAGTGAGCAGTACTTC. The full variable domain, completed using reference TRBV7-2 and TRBJ2-5, is GAGVSQSPSNKVTEKGKDVELRCDPISGHTALYWYRQSLGQGLEFLIYFQGNSAPDKSGLPSDRFSAERTGGSVSTLTIQRTQQEDSAVYLCASSLGLGFSEQYFGPGTRLLVL.

This clonotype was picked up many times. Here the CDR3 reads CASSETGQITVEQYF. CDR3 sequence (DNA): TGTGCCAGCAGTGAGACGGGACAGATAACGGTCGAGCAGTACTTC. The chain joins TRBV2 to TRBJ2-7; 7 bases are shared with TRBD1. This CDR3 spans 15 amino acids. Losses at the gene ends were 3 bases for V and 6 bases for J; bases not matched to a gene: 11. Germline CDR1 reads SNHLY; CDR2 reads FYNNEI.

This clonotype was observed a handful of times. J is TRBJ1-2 and V is TRBV18, with 7 nucleotides matching TRBD1. This CDR3 spans 14 amino acids. Germline lookup yields CDR1 KGHSH and CDR2 LQKENI. J lost 2 bases, V lost 3 bases, and 3 bases had no gene match. In DNA form, the CDR3 reads TGTGCCAGCTCACCCAAGACAGGGAACTATGGCTACACCTTC. Its protein is CASSPKTGNYGYTF.